This TCR beta chain was obtained from a study of cytomegalovirus exposure and HLA in healthy donors (dated by TCRdb to the late 2010s). In terms of the full investigation: In an earlier analysis of roughly 500 of the donors, less than 350 Gb of sequence data and 120 million or so unique TCR beta sequences from about 179 million T cells were reported. Approximately 300 gigabases of sequencing data and approximately 85 million unique TCR sequences were included in an early release covering about 600 HLA-typed donors. The genetic ancestry cluster associated with self-reported Caucasian donors included 81% of the 398 genotyped donors. The study aimed to test whether cataloging public T cell receptors could reveal signatures of past pathogen exposure. The T cell repertoires of some 700 subjects were profiled by immunosequencing and related to cytomegalovirus serostatus. In addition to the first cohort of 500 to 850 subjects, a separate validation cohort of some 120 different subjects was used. High-throughput TCR immunosequencing, statistical association of individual TCRs with disease status, and machine learning were combined to predict cytomegalovirus infection status. A later analysis re-examined previously published TCR beta repertoires from more than 550 donors and added high-resolution HLA genotyping to investigate patterns of TCR occurrence. Rather than drawing on any new phenotypic data, the later analysis identified candidate immune exposures from TCR beta sequences and the way those sequences occurred across donors. To decide whether each TCR beta V gene segment behaved as functional or pseudogenic, an earlier analysis of nearly 600 of the donors relied on high-throughput TCR beta sequencing. Donor age, sex, ethnicity and CMV serostatus were collected together with the repertoire data. A later genetic analysis took genome-wide SNP genotypes for about three fifths of the 666 donors and used that subset as a discovery cohort. Every discovery cohort repertoire had been produced on one sequencing platform. HLA typing covered class I and class II loci at four-digit resolution. The number of donors typed differed by locus, with about 629-630 for A, B, C, DRB1 and DQB1, around 560 for DQA1, over 600 for DPA1, and under 490 for DPB1. Roughly 5 DR-DQ haplotypes were handled as single units for association and clustering because linkage in the cohort was strong. Among approximately 370 genotyped donors of the cohort, an average of about 220,000 unique TCR beta nucleotide sequences was sequenced per donor, of which roughly 18% were non-productive.

The cohort comprised several hundred healthy bone marrow donors. At the time of sampling, every cohort member was nominally healthy, though immune exposures that went unrecorded were likely present. Of the 666 cohort members, around 290 had a positive CMV serostatus and just over 350 had a negative one, while no CMV serostatus was recorded for the donor. Each donor provided a peripheral blood sample, and peripheral blood mononuclear cells were used for TCR beta sequencing. Genomic DNA was extracted from the blood cell samples with the Qiagen DNeasy Blood Extraction Kit. The paper's findings and limits, for the study overall: Because some donors lacked HLA typing at each locus, the association tests relied only on the typed subset. Because counts were too low, about 18 rarely observed V segments, including chromosome 9 orphons, were excluded from the earlier analysis of 587 of the donors. Some IMGT-functional V segments, including TRBV6-2 and TRBV6-3, could not be told apart with the 87-base-pair reads, so those segments were excluded. A later analysis found that most CMV-associated TCR beta chains appeared HLA-restricted, with HLA associations seemingly driven largely by CMV exposure. In a later genetic analysis, a missense DCLRE1C variant was associated with V-gene and J-gene trimming of TCR beta chains, and the association was replicated in an independent cohort. According to a later analysis, parvovirus B19, influenza, CMV and Epstein-Barr virus appeared linked to several top co-occurrence clusters. In a later analysis, some 18,000 TCR beta sequences were associated with specific HLA alleles at a false discovery rate of 0.05. The cohort was sequenced for TCR beta chains only, and without alpha or paired-chain data the features that could be detected were limited. A few of the identified cytomegalovirus-associated TCR beta chains were confirmed in vitro to be specific for cytomegalovirus antigens. In a later analysis, HLA-associated TCR beta chains were found to be more clonally expanded and to have lower generation probabilities than equally common non-associated chains. In an earlier analysis of under 600 of the donors, most TCR beta V segments were observed in productive rearrangements about 87% or about 30% of the time, broadly matching IMGT annotations. While some public TCRs were present in many individuals, most TCR sequences turned up only very rarely across donors. A later analysis found that TCR association rates varied across HLA loci, with DRB1 alleles showing the most associated TCRs and HLA-C alleles the fewest. Strong co-occurrence of HLA alleles, especially DR and DQ, made assigning TCR associations to individual alleles difficult. Immune exposure information for the cohort was limited to CMV serostatus. According to the authors, the approach could potentially be generalized to other disease states and immunological phenotypes. Linkage disequilibrium might explain the correlated functional status among segregating V segments, but an unknown experimental factor could not be excluded. A group of highly shared sequence variants was considered likely to be a technical artifact of the sequencing pipeline. Cytomegalovirus status was reported to be diagnosed by the classifier with high specificity and sensitivity in both the original and validation cohorts. A total of 150 to 200 TCR beta chains were listed by the study as associated with cytomegalovirus. In a later genetic analysis, fewer N-insertions in productive TCRs were reported among donors in an Asian-associated ancestry cluster than the roughly 710-donor mean. Roughly uniform sequencing depth across donors was assumed in presence/absence analyses, although this assumption may not hold. A further reported finding was that TCR beta sequences accurately predicted the HLA-A and HLA-B alleles for most subjects in the first cohort.

The CDR3 measures 16 amino acids from cysteine to phenylalanine. Only CDR3 DNA remains: 48 bases, in frame from the first base. Based on the germline V gene, the CDR1 and CDR2 sequences are MDHEN and SYDVKM. Ends trimmed: V by 5 bases, J by 5 bases; bases unmatched to a gene: 5. Note on this clone: Its recognized antigen is unknown. No clone much larger than this one lies a single base away; base qualities are absent.

The library was generated by the immunoSEQ multiplex PCR assay. A mixture of 60 forward primers for TCR Vbeta segments and 13 reverse primers for TCR Jbeta segments was used in the multiplex PCR. The CDR3 region of rearranged TCR beta genes was amplified from genomic DNA by a multiplex PCR assay. The Illumina HiSeq System was used to sequence the amplified TCR beta libraries as 87-base-pair reads. In the original analysis: A later analysis counted about 82 million unique TCR beta chains across the 550 to 800 repertoires, and roughly 10 million of these chains were shared by at least two donors. A nearest-neighbor algorithm error-corrected the raw reads and collapsed the reads into unique sequences, merging closely related sequences to remove PCR and sequencing errors. To assign V, D and J gene segments, CDR3 sequences were aligned to IMGT reference sequences. For a sequence to be retained, a match of at least six nucleotides was required to both a V gene segment and a J gene segment. Rearrangements were classified as productive when the CDR3 lacked stop codons and remained in frame with V and J, and all other rearrangements were classified as non-productive. CDR3 was defined by IMGT convention, running from the second conserved V-encoded cysteine to the conserved J-encoded phenylalanine. Sequences without an unambiguous match to a single V gene segment were excluded from the earlier analysis of approximately 600 of the donors. An earlier analysis of about 590 of the donors classified V segments as functional when productive rearrangements were above 56.7% and as segregating when the standard deviation between donors was above 5%. A statistical classification framework was developed to diagnose cytomegalovirus status using the catalog of TCR beta chain sequences. In a later analysis, V and J genes were assigned by comparing TCR nucleotide sequences against IMGT/GENE-DB human TR gene sequences. In a later analysis, CDR3 sequences and most-parsimonious VDJ recombination scenarios were assigned using the TCRdist pipeline. In a later analysis, every TCR beta chain was defined by the combination of its CDR3 amino acid sequence and its V-gene family, and reads without a unique V-gene family were dropped. To address suspected cross-contamination and a sequencing artifact, a later analysis removed around 590 highly shared, low-generation-probability nucleotide sequences. A later analysis calculated a clonal expansion index for each public chain from normalized within-repertoire ranks of inferred template counts. In a later analysis, generation probabilities were computed with a VDJ recombination model fitted to out-of-frame rearrangements, and the resulting probabilities were checked against IGoR. Hypergeometric tests were used in a later analysis to score TCR-TCR, TCR-HLA and TCR-CMV co-occurrence, with a repertoire-size bias correction applied to the TCR pairs. In a later analysis, false discovery rates were estimated by permuting HLA or CMV assignments 20 times. In a later analysis, co-occurring TCRs were grouped with DBSCAN, and TCRdist sequence similarity was added when clustering was performed within HLA-allele-positive subsets. For co-occurrence clustering, repertoires with fewer than 30,000 or more than 120,000 public chains were excluded, along with 5 or 6 repertoires with anomalous nucleotide sharing. In its TCRdb copy, this immuneACCESS table keeps in-frame sequences only and misses some clones. Where compared with another copy, unresolved V genes explain less than half of these, and the others have no known cause. From that table come the V and J calls and clone size; the DNA was used to work out D and trimming. Within this sample are 210,000 or so clones, with 70% to 90% of them counted one time only. Together, the top ten hold over 1% of the sample.

This TCR was sampled from a human donor in good health. Sequencing was performed on PBMCs. The sequence is built from TRBV28 and TRBJ2-2; 13 bases in the junction line up with TRBD2. Read as DNA, the sequence is TGTGCCAGCAGTCTTCCGGGACTAGCGGGGACCGGGGAGCTGTTTTTT. Its translation is CASSLPGLAGTGELFF. The full variable domain, completed from the reference TRBV28 and TRBJ2-2 proteins outside the CDR3, reads DVKVTQSSRYLVKRTGEKVFLECVQDMDHENMFWYRQDPGLGLRLIYFSYDVKMKEKGDIPEGYSVSREKKERFSLILESASTNQTSMYLCASSLPGLAGTGELFFGEGSRLTVL.